The entry that follows covers one T cell receptor (beta chain) sequence. This CDR3 has 17 residues. Trimming cost V 0 bases and J 7 bases; bases outside gene matches: 11. In germline, CDR1 is ENHRY, CDR2 SYGVKD. These data originate in a study of shared clonotypes between healthy human individuals. Naive CD8 populations comprised CD45RO-negative cells positively selected for CCR7, excluding terminally differentiated effector memory CD45RA+ cells. In the original processing: Filtering differed since immunoSEQ provided only junctions, with no quality scores. Sequenced by immunoSEQ multiplex PCR; TCRdb stores in-frame clones only, minus some. D and trimming come from the DNA, and the V and J calls and clone size come from that table. The sample lists more than 550,000 clones, about 91% seen once, with approximately 24% in the top ten.

This clonotype originated in a man younger than 45 in good health. The sequenced material came from naive CD8+ T cells sorted from blood. The chain uses TRBV10-3 and TRBJ1-4; 7 positions agree with TRBD1. The CDR3, as DNA: TGTGCCATCAGTGAGTCGGACCAGGGGGGCCTGGGTGAAAAACTGTTTTTT. Encoded protein: CAISESDQGGLGEKLFF.